These 23 T cell receptor beta chains were sequenced from one sample in a study of cytomegalovirus exposure and HLA in healthy donors. 60 Vbeta and 13 Jbeta primers were used in PCR. Sequencing used immunoSEQ multiplex PCR; TCRdb keeps in-frame clones, though not all of them. The sample holds 60,000 to 70,000 clones, around 80% seen once. Source material: PBMCs. The receptors come from a woman between 40 and 55 years old in good health and CMV-seropositive.

The chain has TRBV9 and TRBJ2-1, with D maybe TRBD1 (5 bases). V was shortened by 3 bases and J by 6 bases, with 13 bases between the two germline ends. Germline V gives CDR1 SGDLS, CDR2 YYNGEE. The CDR3 is 14 amino acids. This CDR3 reads CASSAEGVANEQFF. CDR3 DNA: TGTGCCAGCAGCGCCGAAGGGGTTGCCAATGAGCAGTTCTTC.

The genes are TRBV15 and TRBJ1-5; 9 nucleotides line up with TRBD1. The junction had 7 bases not matched to a gene; V was cut back by 4 bases and J by 0 bases. The CDR3 totals 17 residues. Germline CDR1 reads LNHNV; CDR2 reads YYDKDF (reference sequence). The CDR3: CATSNTGGASSNQPQHF. The DNA for the CDR3 is TGTGCCACCAGCAATACAGGGGGCGCATCTAGCAATCAGCCCCAGCATTTT.

The V and J genes are TRBV30 and TRBJ1-5; D possibly corresponds to TRBD1 (5 bases). Germline CDR1 GTSNPN, CDR2 SVGIG (reference sequence). The CDR3 sequence is 16 residues long. Trimming cost V 0 bases and J 4 bases, with 16 bases left between them. The CDR3 bases are TGTGCCTGGAGTGTCTCCATGGGGCGGTCGAATCAGCCCCAGCATTTT. It encodes CAWSVSMGRSNQPQHF.

This clone appeared a few times. The chain couples TRBV19 to TRBJ1-5; the D gene is possibly TRBD1 (5 bases). CDR3 length equals 12 residues. Germline V gene data show CDR1 as LNHDA and CDR2 as SQIVND (reference sequence). The V gene lost 3 bases and the J gene lost 7 bases, with 7 bases spanning the gap. The CDR3 loop reads CASSISGQPQHF. The CDR3 coding sequence is TGTGCCAGTAGTATCTCAGGGCAGCCCCAGCATTTT.

The V call is TRBV7-9, the J call TRBJ1-1; D not certain. The CDR3 length is 16 residues. Trimming took 1 base from V and 0 from J, leaving 12 bases between them. From germline, CDR1 is SEHNR and CDR2 FQNEAQ (reference sequence). DNA for the CDR3: TGTGCCAGCAGCTTAGGGGTGGGCAGCTTGAACACTGAAGCTTTCTTT. This codes for CASSLGVGSLNTEAFF.

The CDR3 DNA reads as TGTGCCAGCAGCTCTTGGACTAGCGGGCAGCCCCAGCATTTT. It codes for CASSSWTSGQPQHF. The chain links TRBV7-2 to TRBJ1-5, with D uncertain. CDR3 length: 14 residues. Between the trimmed V and J ends, which lost 4 bases and 7 bases, there was a span of 14 bases. Germline V gene lookup returns CDR1 SGHTA and CDR2 FQGNSA.

V is TRBV7-2 and J is TRBJ2-5; 7 bases fit TRBD1. Trimming took 5 bases from V and 1 from J; bases not matched to a gene: 7. CDR1 is SGHTA and CDR2 is FQGNSA in the germline V gene. The CDR3 loop spans 15 amino acids. CDR3 sequence (DNA): TGTGCCAGCAGCATCGGGACAGTTAGCCAAGAGACCCAGTACTTC. It translates to CASSIGTVSQETQYF. Complete variable domain (other parts from reference TRBV7-2 and TRBJ2-5): GAGVSQSPSNKVTEKGKDVELRCDPISGHTALYWYRQSLGQGLEFLIYFQGNSAPDKSGLPSDRFSAERTGGSVSTLTIQRTQQEDSAVYLCASSIGTVSQETQYFGPGTRLLVL.

The chain uses TRBV5-5 and TRBJ1-1; D gene ambiguous. Deletions cut 0 bases from V and 4 bases from J, with 7 bases between. Germline CDR1 SGHKS, CDR2 YYEKEE (reference sequence). The CDR3 has 13 amino acids. This chain's CDR3 is CASSLGQSTEAFF. The CDR3, as DNA: TGTGCCAGCAGCTTGGGACAAAGCACTGAAGCTTTCTTT.

The chain couples TRBV4-3 to TRBJ1-3, with 8 nucleotides matching TRBD1. Germline CDR1 and CDR2: LGHNA and YSLEER. This CDR3 has 18 residues. V lost 1 base to trimming and J lost 0 bases; unmatched junction nucleotides: 8. This chain's CDR3 is CASSQARTGLSSGNTIYF. The CDR3 nucleotides are TGCGCCAGCAGCCAAGCCAGGACAGGGCTCAGCTCTGGAAACACCATATATTTT.

The DNA of the CDR3 is TGCGCCAGCAGCTTGGAGACGGGACAGGGGGCTGGTGGCTACACCTTC. Its protein is CASSLETGQGAGGYTF. The rearrangement uses TRBV5-1 and TRBJ1-2; 12 nucleotides align to TRBD1. The germline V gene encodes CDR1 SGHRS and CDR2 YFSETQ. After removal of 0 bases from V and 7 bases from J, the junction contained 7 bases not matched to a gene. This CDR3 comprises 16 residues. Full variable domain (outside the CDR3, taken from reference TRBV5-1 and TRBJ1-2): KAGVTQTPRYLIKTRGQQVTLSCSPISGHRSVSWYQQTPGQGLQFLFEYFSETQRNKGNFPGRFSGRQFSNSRSEMNVSTLELGDSALYLCASSLETGQGAGGYTFGSGTRLTVV.

This clone has a handful of counts. This chain connects TRBV6-6 to TRBJ1-1; the match to TRBD1 covers 9 bases. CDR1 MNHNY and CDR2 SVGAGI come from the germline V gene (reference sequence). V was clipped by 5 bases and J by 6 bases; unmatched bases: 7. The CDR3 covers 14 residues. CDR3 loop: CASSRSDRGAEAFF. The CDR3 coding sequence is TGTGCCAGCAGTCGATCGGACAGGGGCGCTGAAGCTTTCTTT.

This clone showed up just a few times. The CDR3 spells CASSIRIGTPHFF. The CDR3 nucleotides are TGTGCCAGCAGCATCAGAATCGGGACTCCGCACTTCTTC. V is TRBV6-5 and J is TRBJ2-1; maybe TRBD2 (6 bases). CDR1 is MNHEY, CDR2 SVGAGI, per germline. The V and J ends lost 6 bases and 16 bases respectively, with 22 bases between them. The CDR3 runs 13 residues.

The CDR3 loop is CASSKPGQRGSEQYF. CDR3 sequence (DNA): TGTGCCAGCAGCAAACCGGGACAGAGGGGCTCCGAGCAGTACTTC. The chain is built from TRBV7-9 and TRBJ2-7; 7 bases agree with TRBD1. This CDR3 has 15 amino acids. Germline V gene lookup returns CDR1 SEHNR and CDR2 FQNEAQ (reference sequence). Trimming removed 5 bases from V and 6 bases from J; junction bases left unmatched: 13.

The chain is built from TRBV13 and TRBJ2-1; 14 positions agree with TRBD2. The CDR3 contains 19 residues. The junction had 7 bases not matched to a gene; V was cut back by 3 bases and J by 0 bases. CDR1 is PRHDT and CDR2 is FYEKMQ in the germline V gene (reference sequence). The CDR3 region is CASSFLGTSGGPSYNEQFF. CDR3 sequence (DNA): TGTGCCAGCAGCTTCCTCGGGACTAGCGGGGGACCCTCCTACAATGAGCAGTTCTTC. The whole variable domain, filled in from reference TRBV13 and TRBJ2-1, reads AAGVIQSPRHLIKEKRETATLKCYPIPRHDTVYWYQQGPGQDPQFLISFYEKMQSDKGSIPDRFSAQQFSDYHSELNMSSLELGDSALYFCASSFLGTSGGPSYNEQFFGPGTRLTVL.

The chain is built from TRBV28 and TRBJ1-3; D might be TRBD1 (5 bases). Per germline, CDR1 MDHEN and CDR2 SYDVKM. Trimming left V 6 bases short and J 4 bases short, with 10 bases between. CDR3 length: 13 amino acids. The CDR3 sequence is CASREGAGNTIYF. The CDR3 coding sequence is TGTGCCAGCAGAGAAGGGGCCGGAAACACCATATATTTT.

The chain carries TRBV30 and TRBJ2-5; the match to TRBD2 covers 8 bases. CDR3 length: 16 amino acids. Germline V CDR1 and CDR2: GTSNPN, SVGIG (reference sequence). Trimming removed 0 bases from V and 5 bases from J; junction bases left unmatched: 11. CDR3 amino acids: CAWSVVYGGARETQYF. CDR3 DNA sequence: TGTGCCTGGAGTGTAGTGTACGGGGGGGCCAGGGAGACCCAGTACTTC.

V usage is TRBV5-1 and J usage is TRBJ1-4; D call uncertain. The germline gives CDR1 SGHRS, CDR2 YFSETQ. The length of the CDR3 is 13 residues. V lost 0 bases and J 8 bases, leaving 8 bases between the germline ends. The CDR3: CASSLGSGEKLFF. In nucleotides, the CDR3 is TGCGCCAGCAGCTTGGGGAGTGGAGAAAAACTGTTTTTT.

The rearrangement links TRBV5-1 to TRBJ2-3; 10 nucleotides match TRBD2. The germline V gene encodes CDR1 SGHRS and CDR2 YFSETQ. V was clipped by 4 bases and J by 7 bases; unmatched bases: 12. The CDR3 spans 16 residues. CDR3 protein: CASSPEGSGGINTQYF. The CDR3 DNA reads as TGCGCCAGCAGCCCAGAAGGTAGCGGGGGGATTAATACGCAGTATTTT.

To note about this clone: One end of the junction fails to match germline, which may point to a read error. The rearrangement uses TRBV7-9 and TRBJ2-4; a possible D gene is TRBD2 (5 bases). The germline CDR1 and CDR2 sequences are SEHNR and FQNEAQ (reference sequence). This CDR3 contains 18 residues. In DNA form, the CDR3 reads TGTTCCAGCAGTTCTAGGCTGTCCGGGGAGTTAGCCAAAAACATTCAGTACTTC. The encoded protein is CSSSSRLSGELAKNIQYF.

This clone was seen more than once but under ten times. The rearrangement links TRBV6-6 to TRBJ1-4; maybe TRBD1 (6 bases). V shed 7 bases and J shed 2 bases, with 14 bases lying between them. The CDR3 loop spans 15 amino acids. Germline V lookup: CDR1 MNHNY, CDR2 SVGAGI (reference sequence). CDR3 nucleotide sequence: TGTGCCAGCATCAGGGGCTCTGGTACTAATGAAAAACTGTTTTTT. It specifies CASIRGSGTNEKLFF.

The chain is built from TRBV19 and TRBJ1-1; D call uncertain. The V gene's germline CDR1 is LNHDA and CDR2 SQIVND (reference sequence). This CDR3 comprises 13 residues. The V end lost 5 bases, the J end lost 4 bases, and 11 bases lay between the germline ends. CDR3 in DNA: TGTGCCAGTAGTCTAGGAAGTAGCACTGAAGCTTTCTTT. Translated, it gives CASSLGSSTEAFF.

This clone was observed once. This chain uses TRBV7-3 with TRBJ2-3, with 11 positions matching TRBD1. Trimming removed 4 bases from V and 4 bases from J; junction bases left unmatched: 7. Germline V CDR1 and CDR2: SGHTA, FQGTGA. CDR3 length: 16 amino acids. The CDR3 reads CASSSLGTGGADTQYF. CDR3 sequence (DNA): TGTGCCAGCAGCTCCCTAGGGACAGGGGGAGCAGATACGCAGTATTTT.

The chain joins TRBV25-1 to TRBJ2-2; 12 bases align to TRBD2. CDR3 length equals 17 residues. The junction had 8 bases not matched to a gene; V was cut back by 2 bases and J by 7 bases. CDR1 is MGHDK and CDR2 is SYGVNS in the germline V gene. For the CDR3, the DNA is TGTGCCAGCAGTGAACCCCTAGCGGGGGGGCTAGGCGGGGAGCTGTTTTTT. Its protein is CASSEPLAGGLGGELFF.